This paragraph reports one TCR beta chain. The antigen this receptor binds is unknown. No base quality values were provided; no much bigger clone lies one nucleotide off. The data originate from a study of blood T cell repertoires in COVID-19 (dated by TCRdb to 2020 to 2021). Notes on the research overall: Samples covering the acute and convalescent phases of COVID-19 were provided by collaborators in the United States, Italy and Spain. The prospective study material was composed of cDNA or gDNA derived from T cells, B-cell-depleted T cells, or PBMCs. Deeply sampled blood TCRbeta repertoires from subjects exposed to, actively infected with, or recovered from COVID-19 were included in the dataset. A freely available public database, intended as a resource for researchers studying the immune response to SARS-CoV-2, is where the repertoires were released. The samples were drawn from two sources: the first 160 participants of the ongoing ImmuneRACE study, and some 1,300 subjects contributed by 6 global collaborators. Sample metadata almost always included a de-identified subject ID, COVID-19 status, age in years and sex. Where available, HLA class I and class II types were obtained from metadata supplied by the sample provider rather than from assay-based typing. The paper's findings and limits, for the study overall: The quantity of clinical and demographic metadata differed by source and by participant and was supplied without curation.

TCRbeta CDR3 regions were amplified from genomic DNA by means of the immunoSEQ Assay, a bias-controlled multiplex PCR. The paper's data handling went like this. The number of nucleated cells in each sample was estimated by amplification of reference gene primers within the assay. Sequence reads were collapsed and filtered to measure the absolute abundance of every unique TCRbeta CDR3 rearrangement. For each sample, productive Simpson clonality was calculated by taking the square root of Simpson's diversity index across productive rearrangements. TCRdb obtained this table from immuneACCESS and retained in-frame rearrangements with V and J assigned. These tables miss some clones; where compared with another copy, unresolved V genes account for less than half of the shortfall, and the remainder is unexplained. The DNA gave D and trimming, while V, J and clone size come from that table. This sample comprises 290,000 or so clones, around 86% of them detected only once. Together, the top ten hold around 1.4% of the sample.

The collaborating institutions used their own protocols to collect whole blood in K2EDTA tubes. For TCRbeta analysis, collaborators shipped samples as frozen whole blood, isolated PBMCs, or DNA extracted from either of those sample types. The germline V gene gives CDR1 as SGDLS and CDR2 as YYNGEE. From V the trimming removes 0 bases and from J it removes 3 bases, while the gene matches leave 9 bases of the junction unaccounted for. From cysteine to phenylalanine, the CDR3 is 17 amino acids long. Just the 51-base CDR3 DNA is kept, in frame starting at base 1. The sample comprised peripheral blood. The chain joins TRBV9 to TRBJ2-3, with TRBD1 identical over 8 junction bases. This receptor was obtained from a man between 65 and 80 years old with acute or convalescent COVID-19. The sequence in DNA is TGTGCCAGCAGCGTAGGTTTAGGACAGGGCGGGACAGATACGCAGTATTTT. Translated, it gives CASSVGLGQGGTDTQYF.